Sequencing of this TCR beta chain was carried out in a study of cytomegalovirus exposure and HLA in healthy donors. PCR amplification relied on 60 Vbeta primers (plus 13 Jbeta primers). This table comes from immunoSEQ multiplex PCR, and its TCRdb copy is limited to in-frame clones, with some not included. Recorded for this sample: around 97,000 clones. Germline lookup yields CDR1 MNHNY and CDR2 SVGAGI (reference sequence). The CDR3 has 15 residues. V trimming: 5 bases; J trimming: 4 bases; junction bases outside the gene matches: 4. Sequenced material: PBMCs. The sequence was obtained from a man in his forties or fifties in good health and CMV-seronegative. This sequence joins TRBV6-6 and TRBJ1-5; 11 bases match TRBD1. CDR3 bases: TGTGCCAGCAGTACGGGACAGGGGGTGAATCAGCCCCAGCATTTT. This translates into CASSTGQGVNQPQHF.